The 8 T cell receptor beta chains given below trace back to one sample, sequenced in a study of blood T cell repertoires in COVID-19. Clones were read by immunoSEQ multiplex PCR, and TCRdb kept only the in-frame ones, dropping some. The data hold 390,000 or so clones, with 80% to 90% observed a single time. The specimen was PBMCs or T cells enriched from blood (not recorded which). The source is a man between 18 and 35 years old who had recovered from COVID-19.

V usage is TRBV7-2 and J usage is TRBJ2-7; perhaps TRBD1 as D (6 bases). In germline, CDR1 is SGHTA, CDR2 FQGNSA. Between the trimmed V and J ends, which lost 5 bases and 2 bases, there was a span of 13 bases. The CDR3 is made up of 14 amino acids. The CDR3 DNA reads TGTGCCAGCAGCCCCGGGACAATTGCCTACGAGCAGTACTTC. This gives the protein CASSPGTIAYEQYF.

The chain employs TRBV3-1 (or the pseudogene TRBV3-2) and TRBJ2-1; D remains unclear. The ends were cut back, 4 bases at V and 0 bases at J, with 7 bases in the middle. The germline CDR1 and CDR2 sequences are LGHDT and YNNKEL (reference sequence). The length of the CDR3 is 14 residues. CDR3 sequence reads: CASSLDSSYNEQFF. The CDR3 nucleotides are TGTGCCAGCAGCCTCGACTCCTCCTACAATGAGCAGTTCTTC.

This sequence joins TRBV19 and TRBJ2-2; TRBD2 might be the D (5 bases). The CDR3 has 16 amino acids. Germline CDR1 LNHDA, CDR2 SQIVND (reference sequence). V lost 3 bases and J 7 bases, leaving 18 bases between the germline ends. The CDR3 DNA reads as TGTGCCAGTAGTATGTTCGGGTCGGGGAACGGCGGGGAGCTGTTTTTT. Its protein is CASSMFGSGNGGELFF.

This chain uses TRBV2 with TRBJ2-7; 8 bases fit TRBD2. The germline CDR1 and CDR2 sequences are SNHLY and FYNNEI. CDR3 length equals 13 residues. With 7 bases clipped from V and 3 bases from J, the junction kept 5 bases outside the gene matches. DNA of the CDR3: TGTGCCAGCATGCGGGGGGCGGACTACGAGCAGTACTTC. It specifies CASMRGADYEQYF.

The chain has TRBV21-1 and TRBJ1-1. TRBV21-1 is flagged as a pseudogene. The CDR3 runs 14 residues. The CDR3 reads CASSKVQKTTEAFF. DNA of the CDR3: TGTGCCAGCAGCAAAGTCCAGAAGACTACTGAAGCTTTCTTT.

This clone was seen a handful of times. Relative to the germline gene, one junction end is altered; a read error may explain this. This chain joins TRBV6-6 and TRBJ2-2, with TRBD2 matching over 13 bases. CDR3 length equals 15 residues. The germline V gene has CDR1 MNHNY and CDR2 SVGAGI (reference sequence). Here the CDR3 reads CASRTSGGNTRELFF. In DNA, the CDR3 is TGTGCCAGCAGGACTAGCGGGGGGAACACCCGGGAGCTGTTTTTT.

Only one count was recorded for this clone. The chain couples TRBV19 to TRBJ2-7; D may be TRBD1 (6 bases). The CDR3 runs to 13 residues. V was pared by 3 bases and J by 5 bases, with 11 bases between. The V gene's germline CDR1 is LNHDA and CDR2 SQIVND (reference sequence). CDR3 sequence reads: CASSIQQGNEQYF. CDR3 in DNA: TGTGCCAGTAGTATCCAACAGGGTAACGAGCAGTACTTC.

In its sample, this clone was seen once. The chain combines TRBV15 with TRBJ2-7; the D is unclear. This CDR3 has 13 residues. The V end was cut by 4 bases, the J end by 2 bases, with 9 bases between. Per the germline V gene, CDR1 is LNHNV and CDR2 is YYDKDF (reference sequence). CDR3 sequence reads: CATSMERTYEQYF. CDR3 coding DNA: TGTGCCACCAGCATGGAGCGAACCTACGAGCAGTACTTC.